Listed here is a single T cell receptor beta chain. The data belong to a study of blood T cell repertoires in COVID-19. About the research overall: COVID-19 samples collected from the United States, Italy and Spain covered acute and convalescent phases. The cDNA or gDNA used as material had been derived from T cells, B-cell-depleted T cells, or PBMCs.

In the original analysis: By means of reference gene primer amplification, nucleated cell counts were estimated. Produced via immunoSEQ multiplex PCR; TCRdb's table is partial and in-frame only. The D gene and trimming were derived from the DNA, and the V and J assignments and clone size from that table. Of 350,000 or so clones in the sample, around 87% were seen once. The CDR3 has 13 amino acids. The J segment lost 15 bases and the V segment lost 4 bases, leaving 11 bases of the junction unmatched. Germline V gene data show CDR1 as SEHNR and CDR2 as FQNEAQ (reference sequence). This chain links TRBV7-9 with TRBJ2-4; 8 bases map to TRBD1. The TCR sequence derives from a woman in her twenties or thirties with COVID-19, enrolled during active disease. Sequencing was performed on peripheral blood. This CDR3 is CASSYPTGEEWYF. CDR3 in DNA: TGTGCCAGCAGCTACCCGACAGGGGAGGAGTGGTACTTC.